Below, 5 T cell receptor beta chains from the same sample are listed, as sequenced in a study of tumor and adjacent non-tumor tissue in lung cancer. The template was RNA from unsorted bulk tissue. A modified ARM-PCR protocol with three rounds of nested PCR amplified TCRbeta. TCRdb called the multiplex PCR reads again in MiXCR, with one record for every CDR3 protein. The repertoire has 120,000 to 150,000 distinct CDR3 sequences, around 67% of them found once; the top ten carry 18%. Sequenced sample: lung tumor tissue. These receptors all stem from a man aged 60 to 69 with small cell lung cancer.

With respect to this clonotype: Without the conserved terminal phenylalanine or tryptophan, this CDR3 likely stems from a read error. This chain joins TRBV20-1 and TRBJ2-4; D is unclear. This CDR3 is built from 13 residues. CDR1 is DFQATT and CDR2 is SNEGSKA in the germline V gene (reference sequence). Trimming removed 8 bases from V and 1 base from J, with 12 bases in between. The CDR3 protein is CSIHENAKNIQYL. For the CDR3, the DNA is TGCAGTATCCATGAAAATGCCAAAAACATTCAGTACCTC.

Of note for this clonotype: A much bigger clone sits one base away, suggesting this may be a read error. This chain uses TRBV6-2 or TRBV6-3 with TRBJ2-7; 9 bases agree with TRBD2. This CDR3 is built from 13 residues. CDR1 and CDR2 (germline): MNHEY, SVGEGT. CDR3 sequence (DNA): TGTGCCAGCGGACGACTAGCGGCCTACGAGCAGCACTTC. This gives the protein CASGRLAAYEQHF.

This clonotype appeared a few times. Relative to the germline gene, one junction end is altered; a read error may explain this. This chain connects TRBV25-1 to TRBJ2-1; tentative D call: TRBD2 (6 bases). The CDR3 totals 14 residues. Per germline, CDR1 MGHDK and CDR2 SYGVNS. The CDR3 sequence: CASSEDYSYSEQFF. CDR3 in DNA: TGTGCCAGCAGTGAGGACTACTCCTACAGTGAGCAGTTCTTC.

Regarding this clonotype: With a much larger clone just one base away, this may be a read error. The rearrangement joins TRBV4-2 to TRBJ2-3; weak D call: TRBD2 (6 bases). The CDR3 is made up of 15 amino acids. In germline, CDR1 is LGHNA, CDR2 YNFKEQ. The CDR3 here is CASSQAGAGTDMQYF. Written as DNA, the CDR3 is TGTGCCAGCAGCCAAGCGGGAGCTGGCACAGATATGCAGTATTTT.

Details on this clonotype: Since no conserved phenylalanine or tryptophan closes the CDR3, a read error is the likely cause. The chain is built from TRBV11-2 and TRBJ2-1; tentative D call: TRBD2 (5 bases). The CDR3 covers 15 residues. Germline-derived CDR1 and CDR2 are SGHAT and FQNNGV. DNA for the CDR3: TGTGCAAGCAGCTTAGTTGGCGGGTCCTACAATGAGCAGTTCATC. It specifies CASSLVGGSYNEQFI.